These 21 T cell receptor beta chains share one sample of origin, sequenced in a study of shared clonotypes between healthy human individuals. Repertoires were generated with immunoSEQ multiplex PCR, while TCRdb's copy carries only in-frame clones and drops some. The data show under 2,500,000 clones, with under 97% seen just once and roughly 0.13% held by the top ten. Sequenced sample: naive CD4+ T cells sorted from blood. Subset given: CD45RA+ positively selected. These receptors all come from a man aged 18 to 35 in good health.

The J gene is TRBJ1-4, the V gene TRBV10-3, with unresolved D. The CDR3 is made up of 15 amino acids. Germline V CDR1 and CDR2: ENHRY, SYGVKD. V was trimmed by 0 bases and J by 8 bases, leaving 13 bases between them. Here the CDR3 reads CAISESGSLGEKLFF. The DNA for the CDR3 is TGTGCCATCAGTGAGTCTGGCTCGCTTGGGGAAAAACTGTTTTTT.

This rearrangement joins TRBV6-1 to TRBJ2-7; a weak D match, TRBD2 (5 bases). Germline loops: CDR1 MNHNS, CDR2 SASEGT. The CDR3 length is 13 residues. V was cut by 11 bases and J by 0 bases, with 14 bases left in between. The CDR3 loop reads CAVKERSSYEQYF. CDR3 coding DNA: TGTGCCGTTAAGGAGCGGTCCTCCTACGAGCAGTACTTC.

This rearrangement joins TRBV7-9 to TRBJ2-4, with 7 positions matching TRBD1. Germline CDR1 SEHNR, CDR2 FQNEAQ (reference sequence). The CDR3 has 15 amino acids. V trimming: 4 bases; J trimming: 3 bases; junction bases outside the gene matches: 6. DNA of the CDR3: TGTGCCAGCAGCTCGACAGGGTTTATCAAAAACATTCAGTACTTC. Protein product: CASSSTGFIKNIQYF.

Concerning this clone itself: In the same sample, other DNA sequences code for this CDR3. The genes are TRBV7-6 and TRBJ2-7; either TRBD1 or TRBD2 may fit D (5 bases each). The CDR3 is 14 amino acids. Trimming cost V 1 base and J 2 bases, with 9 bases left between them. Germline V lookup: CDR1 SGHVS, CDR2 FNYEAQ. The CDR3: CASSLGDGAYEQYF. The CDR3 nucleotides are TGTGCCAGCAGCTTAGGGGACGGCGCCTACGAGCAGTACTTC.

This clone was recorded only once. Within the sample, other DNA sequences also encode this same CDR3. The chain uses TRBV28 and TRBJ2-1, with unresolved D. V lost 5 bases, J lost 4 bases, and 9 bases lay in between. The length of the CDR3 is 13 residues. CDR1 MDHEN and CDR2 SYDVKM come from the germline V gene. The CDR3 sequence: CASSLTGYNEQFF. In DNA, the CDR3 is TGTGCCAGCAGTCTCACGGGTTACAATGAGCAGTTCTTC.

This clone was seen once. J is TRBJ1-3 and V is TRBV7-9; D gene unclear. V was shortened by 2 bases and J by 0 bases, with 8 bases between the two germline ends. The germline CDR1 and CDR2 sequences are SEHNR and FQNEAQ (reference sequence). The CDR3 covers 15 residues. Written as DNA, the CDR3 is TGTGCCAGCAGCTTAAGCGACGGCTCTGGAAACACCATATATTTT. The encoded protein is CASSLSDGSGNTIYF.

The CDR3 coding sequence is TGTGCCAGCAGTCTAGGGGGTAGCGCTTACGAGCAGTACTTC. Its translation is CASSLGGSAYEQYF. This chain joins TRBV7-6 and TRBJ2-7, with D maybe TRBD1 (6 bases). There are 14 residues in the CDR3. The germline gives CDR1 SGHVS, CDR2 FNYEAQ. Trimming left V 6 bases short and J 4 bases short, with 16 bases between.

A single count supports this clone. The chain employs TRBV14 and TRBJ2-1; 9 nucleotides line up with TRBD1. V lost 2 bases, J lost 7 bases, and 12 bases stayed unmatched. This CDR3 has 17 amino acids. Germline values: CDR1 SGHDN, CDR2 FVKESK. In DNA form, the CDR3 reads TGTGCCAGCAGCCAACCCTCGAACAGGGGGCGATTAAATGAGCAGTTCTTC. Amino acids: CASSQPSNRGRLNEQFF.

This chain links TRBV5-1 with TRBJ2-7, with 7 bases lining up with TRBD1. The CDR3 totals 15 residues. From germline, CDR1 is SGHRS and CDR2 YFSETQ. The V gene end was trimmed by 5 bases and the J gene end by 3 bases; junction bases not matched to a gene: 11. The CDR3 sequence: CASRRVTGDVYEQYF. DNA for the CDR3: TGCGCCAGCAGGCGGGTCACAGGGGATGTCTACGAGCAGTACTTC.

The CDR3 sequence: CASSEIITPDRGRDQPQHF. The CDR3 coding sequence is TGTGCCAGCAGTGAAATAATCACCCCAGACAGGGGGCGTGATCAGCCCCAGCATTTT. V usage is TRBV6-1 and J usage is TRBJ1-5, with 10 bases aligning to TRBD1. The CDR3 runs to 19 residues. Per germline, CDR1 MNHNS and CDR2 SASEGT. V trimming: 2 bases; J trimming: 5 bases; junction bases outside the gene matches: 15.

The chain couples TRBV6-4 to TRBJ2-3; D gene uncertain. The V gene lost 2 bases and the J gene lost 1 base, with 10 bases spanning the gap. The germline gives CDR1 MRHNA, CDR2 SNTAGT. This CDR3 is built from 15 residues. CDR3 in DNA: TGTGCCAGCAGTGACGGCCCCGGTGGCACAGATACGCAGTATTTT. Its protein is CASSDGPGGTDTQYF.

This clone was found once. The genes are TRBV20-1 and TRBJ2-1; D is tentatively TRBD1 or TRBD2 (5 bases each). This CDR3 is built from 10 residues. Per germline, CDR1 DFQATT and CDR2 SNEGSKA (reference sequence). CDR3 coding DNA: TGCGTAGCTGAGGGGAATGAGCAGTTCTTC. Amino acids: CVAEGNEQFF.

This clone was recorded once. J is TRBJ1-2 and V is TRBV28; no clear D. The CDR3 extends over 15 amino acids. Germline CDR1 is MDHEN and CDR2 is SYDVKM. Trimming pared 3 bases from V and 5 bases from J, leaving 16 bases between. The CDR3 sequence: CASSFPDSQSYGYTF. The DNA for the CDR3 is TGTGCCAGCAGTTTCCCGGACTCCCAGTCGTATGGCTACACCTTC.

The rearrangement joins TRBV5-4 to TRBJ2-1; the match to TRBD2 covers 14 bases. The CDR3 has 18 amino acids. The V segment lost 3 bases and the J segment 3 bases; nucleotides outside the gene matches: 8. Germline V gene data show CDR1 as SGHNT and CDR2 as YYREEE (reference sequence). CDR3 loop: CASSSGTSGSSGYNEQFF. The CDR3, as DNA: TGTGCCAGCAGCTCCGGGACTAGCGGGAGTTCGGGCTACAATGAGCAGTTCTTC.

This chain uses TRBV10-3 with TRBJ2-1; D might be TRBD1 (6 bases). The CDR3 spans 14 residues. V dropped 3 bases and J dropped 6 bases, with 12 bases sitting between them. Germline V CDR1 and CDR2: ENHRY, SYGVKD. Here the CDR3 reads CAISDSLQGNEQFF. The DNA of the CDR3 is TGTGCCATCAGTGATTCCCTACAGGGCAATGAGCAGTTCTTC.

The chain recombines TRBV9 with TRBJ2-1, with a weak D call TRBD1 (5 bases). CDR1 and CDR2 from the germline V gene are SGDLS and YYNGEE. The CDR3 is 15 residues long. Trimming shortened V by 1 base and J by 3 bases, and 11 bases separated the two germline ends. The CDR3 loop reads CASSVTSGLYNEQFF. The CDR3 DNA sequence: TGTGCCAGCAGCGTAACATCAGGGCTCTACAATGAGCAGTTCTTC.

The chain uses TRBV18 and TRBJ2-5; 8 positions match TRBD1. The CDR3 totals 12 residues. V lost 8 bases, J lost 5 bases, and 4 bases stayed unmatched. Per the germline V gene, CDR1 is KGHSH and CDR2 is LQKENI. The CDR3 DNA sequence: TGTGCCAGCAGGACAGGGCTGGAGACCCAGTACTTC. Protein product: CASRTGLETQYF.

On this clone: Other DNA sequences in this sample translate to the same CDR3. The V call is TRBV4-1, the J call TRBJ1-5; no clear D gene. The ends were cut back, 0 bases at V and 1 base at J, with 4 bases in the middle. The CDR3 totals 14 residues. Germline V CDR1 and CDR2: MGHRA, YSYEKL. The chain's CDR3 is CASSQDSSNQPQHF. CDR3 DNA sequence: TGCGCCAGCAGCCAAGACAGCAGCAATCAGCCCCAGCATTTT.

About this clone itself: This sample also contains other DNA sequences that code for the same CDR3. The CDR3 region has the DNA TGCGCCAGCAGCTTGACAGCTTCCTACGAGCAGTACTTC. As protein: CASSLTASYEQYF. The chain joins TRBV5-1 to TRBJ2-7, with D hard to call. The CDR3 is 13 residues long. V lost 1 base to trimming and J lost 1 base, with 6 bases between them. Germline CDR1 and CDR2: SGHRS and YFSETQ.

J is TRBJ2-1 and V is TRBV14; perhaps D is TRBD1 or TRBD2 (6 bases each). The CDR3 spans 14 residues. V was pared by 2 bases and J by 10 bases, with 15 bases between. Germline V gene data show CDR1 as SGHDN and CDR2 as FVKESK. The CDR3 nucleotides read TGTGCCAGCAGCCAAAACTGGGGGGCTAACGAGCAGTTCTTC. Its protein product is CASSQNWGANEQFF. Combining the CDR3 with reference TRBV14 and TRBJ2-1 gives the whole variable domain EAGVTQFPSHSVIEKGQTVTLRCDPISGHDNLYWYRRVMGKEIKFLLHFVKESKQDESGMPNNRFLAERTGGTYSTLKVQPAELEDSGVYFCASSQNWGANEQFFGPGTRLTVL.

The chain carries TRBV9 and TRBJ2-3, with 10 bases identical to TRBD1. V was pared by 4 bases and J by 4 bases, with 6 bases of the junction left unmatched. CDR1 is SGDLS, CDR2 YYNGEE, per germline. This CDR3 has 15 residues. The CDR3 DNA follows: TGTGCCAGCAGCCCTCGGGACAGGGGATCAGATACGCAGTATTTT. Translation gives CASSPRDRGSDTQYF. The whole variable domain, filled in from reference TRBV9 and TRBJ2-3, reads DSGVTQTPKHLITATGQRVTLRCSPRSGDLSVYWYQQSLDQGLQFLIQYYNGEERAKGNILERFSAQQFPDLHSELNLSSLELGDSALYFCASSPRDRGSDTQYFGPGTRLTVL.